This TCR beta chain was sequenced during a study of shared clonotypes between healthy human individuals. Study-wide findings and caveats: Naive subsets generally exceeded memory subsets in estimated richness.

This CDR3 has 16 amino acids. Germline V CDR1 and CDR2: LGHNT, FRNRAP. Trimming stripped 2 bases from V and 0 bases from J, with 11 bases between. Sequenced by immunoSEQ multiplex PCR; TCRdb stores in-frame clones only, minus some. The sample records a few hundred thousand clones, roughly 84% being singletons. Worth noting for this clone: As yet, its antigen is unknown.

This chain joins TRBV12-5 and TRBJ2-1; tentatively, D is TRBD1 or TRBD2 (5 bases each). Sequencing was carried out using memory CD8+ T cells sorted from blood. The sample's subset: CD45RO+ cells pooled with CCR7-negative TemRA cells. This TCR derives from a man aged 18 to 29 in good health. The CDR3 loop is CASGLNEGSSYNEQFF. The CDR3 DNA reads as TGTGCTAGTGGTTTGAATGAGGGGAGCTCCTACAATGAGCAGTTCTTC.